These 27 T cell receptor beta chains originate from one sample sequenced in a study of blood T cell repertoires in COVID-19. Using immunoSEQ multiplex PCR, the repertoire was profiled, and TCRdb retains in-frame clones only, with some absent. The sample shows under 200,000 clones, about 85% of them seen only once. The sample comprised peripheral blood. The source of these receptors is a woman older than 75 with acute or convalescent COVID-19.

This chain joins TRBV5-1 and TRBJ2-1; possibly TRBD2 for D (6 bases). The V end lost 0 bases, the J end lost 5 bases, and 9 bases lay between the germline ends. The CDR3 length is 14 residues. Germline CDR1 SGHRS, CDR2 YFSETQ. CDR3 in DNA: TGCGCCAGCAGCTTGGTTAGCGGAAACAATGAGCAGTTCTTC. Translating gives CASSLVSGNNEQFF.

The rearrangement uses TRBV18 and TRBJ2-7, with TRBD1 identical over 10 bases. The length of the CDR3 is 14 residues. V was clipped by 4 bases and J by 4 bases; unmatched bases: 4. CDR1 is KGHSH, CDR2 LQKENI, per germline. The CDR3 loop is CASSLGDRGYEQYF. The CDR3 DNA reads TGTGCCAGCTCACTAGGGGACAGGGGTTACGAGCAGTACTTC.

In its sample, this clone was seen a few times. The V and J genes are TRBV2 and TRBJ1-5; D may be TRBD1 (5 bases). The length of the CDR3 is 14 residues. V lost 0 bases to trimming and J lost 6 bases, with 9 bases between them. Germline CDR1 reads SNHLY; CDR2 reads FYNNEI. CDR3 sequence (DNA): TGTGCCAGCAGTGAAGCTAGGGGTAGTCAGCCCCAGCATTTT. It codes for CASSEARGSQPQHF.

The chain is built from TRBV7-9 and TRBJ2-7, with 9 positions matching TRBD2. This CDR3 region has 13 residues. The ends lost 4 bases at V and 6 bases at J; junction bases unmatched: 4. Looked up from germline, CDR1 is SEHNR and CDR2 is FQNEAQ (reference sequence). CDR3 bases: TGTGCCAGCAGCTCGAATAGCGGGAGCGAGCAGTACTTC. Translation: CASSSNSGSEQYF. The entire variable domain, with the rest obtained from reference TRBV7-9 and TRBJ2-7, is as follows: DTGVSQNPRHKITKRGQNVTFRCDPISEHNRLYWYRQTLGQGPEFLTYFQNEAQLEKSRLLSDRFSAERPKGSFSTLEIQRTEQGDSAMYLCASSSNSGSEQYFGPGTRLTVT.

The CDR3 sequence is CASRDHSGALEAFF. CDR3 nucleotide sequence: TGTGCCAGTAGGGATCATAGCGGGGCTCTTGAAGCTTTCTTT. This chain connects TRBV19 to TRBJ1-1; perhaps TRBD1 as D (5 bases). The CDR3 totals 14 residues. CDR1 is LNHDA and CDR2 is SQIVND in the germline V gene (reference sequence). With 6 bases removed from V and 7 bases from J, the gap between germline ends came to 18 bases.

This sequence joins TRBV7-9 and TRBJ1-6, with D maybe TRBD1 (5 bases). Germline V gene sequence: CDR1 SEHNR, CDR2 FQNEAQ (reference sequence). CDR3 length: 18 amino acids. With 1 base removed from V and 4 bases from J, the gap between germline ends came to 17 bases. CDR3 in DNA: TGTGCCAGCAGCTTAGGTACAGGCGCATCGGTATATAATTCACCCCTCCACTTT. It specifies CASSLGTGASVYNSPLHF.

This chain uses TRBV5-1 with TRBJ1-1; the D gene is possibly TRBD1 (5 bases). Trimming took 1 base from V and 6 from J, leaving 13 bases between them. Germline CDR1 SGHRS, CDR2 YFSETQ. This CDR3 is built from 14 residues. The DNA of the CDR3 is TGCGCCAGCAGCTTGAGGCCGGACACGCCTGAAGCTTTCTTT. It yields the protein CASSLRPDTPEAFF.

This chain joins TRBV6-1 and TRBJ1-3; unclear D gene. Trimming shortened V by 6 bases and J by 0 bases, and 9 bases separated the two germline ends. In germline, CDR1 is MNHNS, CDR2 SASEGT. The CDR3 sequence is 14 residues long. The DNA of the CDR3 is TGTGCCAGCAGAGACACGTTCTCTGGAAACACCATATATTTT. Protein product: CASRDTFSGNTIYF.

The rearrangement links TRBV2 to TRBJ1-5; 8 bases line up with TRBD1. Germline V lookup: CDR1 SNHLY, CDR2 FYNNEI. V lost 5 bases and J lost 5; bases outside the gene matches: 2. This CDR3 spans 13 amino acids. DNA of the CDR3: TGTGCCAGCAGTTGGACAGGGCATCAGCCCCAGCATTTT. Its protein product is CASSWTGHQPQHF.

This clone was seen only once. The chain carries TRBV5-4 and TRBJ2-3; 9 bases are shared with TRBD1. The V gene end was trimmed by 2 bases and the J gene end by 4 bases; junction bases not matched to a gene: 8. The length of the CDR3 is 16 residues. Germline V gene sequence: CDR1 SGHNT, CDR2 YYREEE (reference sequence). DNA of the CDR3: TGTGCCAGCAGCTTAACAGGGGGCGGGAGAGCAGATACGCAGTATTTT. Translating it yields CASSLTGGGRADTQYF.

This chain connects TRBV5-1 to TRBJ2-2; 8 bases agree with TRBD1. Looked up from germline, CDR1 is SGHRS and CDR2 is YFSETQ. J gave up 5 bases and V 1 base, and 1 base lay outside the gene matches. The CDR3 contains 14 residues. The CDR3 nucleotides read TGCGCCAGCAGCTTGCAGGGGGCGACCGGGGAGCTGTTTTTT. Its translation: CASSLQGATGELFF.

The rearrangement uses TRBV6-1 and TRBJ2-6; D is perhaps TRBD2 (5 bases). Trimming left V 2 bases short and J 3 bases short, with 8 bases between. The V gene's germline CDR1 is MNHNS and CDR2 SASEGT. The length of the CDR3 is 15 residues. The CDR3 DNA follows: TGTGCCAGCAGTGAAAGGACTCTTGGGGCCAACGTCCTGACTTTC. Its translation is CASSERTLGANVLTF.

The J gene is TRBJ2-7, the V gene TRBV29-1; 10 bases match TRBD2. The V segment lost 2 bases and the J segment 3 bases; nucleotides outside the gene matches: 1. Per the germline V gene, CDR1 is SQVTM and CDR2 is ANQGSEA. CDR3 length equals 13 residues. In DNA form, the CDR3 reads TGCAGCGTTGAACGACTAGCGGGCTACGAGCAGTACTTC. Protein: CSVERLAGYEQYF.

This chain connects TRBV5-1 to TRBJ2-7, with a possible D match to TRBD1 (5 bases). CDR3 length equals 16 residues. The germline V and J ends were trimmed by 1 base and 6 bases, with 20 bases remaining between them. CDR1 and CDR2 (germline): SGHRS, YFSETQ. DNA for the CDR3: TGCGCCAGCAGCTTGCCTTGGGGCAGTGGGATAGGCGAGCAGTACTTC. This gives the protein CASSLPWGSGIGEQYF.

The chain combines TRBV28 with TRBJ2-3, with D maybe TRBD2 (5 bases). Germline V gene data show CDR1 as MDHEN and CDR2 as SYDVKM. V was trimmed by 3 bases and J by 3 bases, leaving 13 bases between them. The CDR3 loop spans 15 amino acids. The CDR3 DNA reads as TGTGCCAGCAGTTTGTTGTCGCGGGTAACAGATACGCAGTATTTT. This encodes CASSLLSRVTDTQYF.

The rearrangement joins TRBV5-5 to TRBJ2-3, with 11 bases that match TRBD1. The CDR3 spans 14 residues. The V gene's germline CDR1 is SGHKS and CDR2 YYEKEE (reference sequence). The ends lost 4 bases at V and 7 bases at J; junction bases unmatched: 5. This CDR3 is CASSAGQGAYTQYF. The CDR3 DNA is TGTGCCAGCAGCGCTGGACAGGGGGCATATACGCAGTATTTT.

The CDR3 region has the DNA TGTGCCAGCAGTTACTCGGGGGCCGACCAAGAATACGAGCAGTACTTC. Protein product: CASSYSGADQEYEQYF. The chain uses TRBV6-5 and TRBJ2-7, with D perhaps TRBD1 (6 bases). The germline V gene has CDR1 MNHEY and CDR2 SVGAGI. V dropped 0 bases and J dropped 4 bases, with 16 bases sitting between them. This CDR3 contains 16 residues.

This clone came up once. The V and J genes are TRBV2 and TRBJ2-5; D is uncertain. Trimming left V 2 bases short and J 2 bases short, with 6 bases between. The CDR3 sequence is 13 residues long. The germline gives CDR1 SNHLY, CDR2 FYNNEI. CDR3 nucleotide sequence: TGTGCCAGCAGTGAACCTTCTCAAGAGACCCAGTACTTC. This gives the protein CASSEPSQETQYF.

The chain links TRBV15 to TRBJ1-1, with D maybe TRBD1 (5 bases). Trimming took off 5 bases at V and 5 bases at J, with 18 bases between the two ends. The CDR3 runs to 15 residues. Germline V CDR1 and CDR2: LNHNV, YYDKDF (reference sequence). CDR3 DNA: TGTGCCACCAGCTTCCCCGGGGGGGGGAGGACTGAAGCTTTCTTT. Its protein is CATSFPGGGRTEAFF.

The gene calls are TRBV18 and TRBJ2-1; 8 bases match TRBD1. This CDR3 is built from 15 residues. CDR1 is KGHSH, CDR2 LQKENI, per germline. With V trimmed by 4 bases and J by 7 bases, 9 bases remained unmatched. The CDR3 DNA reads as TGTGCCAGCTCACGAGGACAGGGAGGAGGGAATGAGCAGTTCTTC. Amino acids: CASSRGQGGGNEQFF.

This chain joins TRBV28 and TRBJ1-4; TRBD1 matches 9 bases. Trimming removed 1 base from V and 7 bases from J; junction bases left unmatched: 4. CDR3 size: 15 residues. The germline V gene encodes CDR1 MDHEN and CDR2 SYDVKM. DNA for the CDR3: TGTGCCAGCAGTTTATTGGGACAGGGTTCTGAAAAACTGTTTTTT. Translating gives CASSLLGQGSEKLFF.

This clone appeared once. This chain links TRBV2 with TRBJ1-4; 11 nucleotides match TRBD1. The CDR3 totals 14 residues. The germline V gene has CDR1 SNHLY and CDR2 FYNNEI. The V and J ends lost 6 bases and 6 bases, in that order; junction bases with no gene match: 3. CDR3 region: CASRRTGGYEKLFF. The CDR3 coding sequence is TGTGCCAGCAGGAGGACAGGGGGCTATGAAAAACTGTTTTTT. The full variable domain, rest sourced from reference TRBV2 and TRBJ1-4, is EPEVTQTPSHQVTQMGQEVILRCVPISNHLYFYWYRQILGQKVEFLVSFYNNEISEKSEIFDDQFSVERPDGSNFTLKIRSTKLEDSAMYFCASRRTGGYEKLFFGSGTQLSVL.

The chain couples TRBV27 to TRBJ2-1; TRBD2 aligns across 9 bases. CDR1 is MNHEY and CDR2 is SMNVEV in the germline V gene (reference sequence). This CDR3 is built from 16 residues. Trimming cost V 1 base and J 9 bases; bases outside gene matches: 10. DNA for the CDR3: TGTGCCAGCAGTTTATTGGCTAGCGGGAAAGAGGGTGAGCAGTTCTTC. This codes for CASSLLASGKEGEQFF.

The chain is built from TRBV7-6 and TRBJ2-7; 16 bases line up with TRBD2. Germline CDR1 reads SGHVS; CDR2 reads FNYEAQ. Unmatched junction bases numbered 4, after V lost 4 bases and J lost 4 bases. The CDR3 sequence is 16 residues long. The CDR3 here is CASSSGLAGGPYEQYF. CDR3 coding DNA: TGTGCCAGCAGCTCGGGACTAGCGGGAGGGCCGTACGAGCAGTACTTC.

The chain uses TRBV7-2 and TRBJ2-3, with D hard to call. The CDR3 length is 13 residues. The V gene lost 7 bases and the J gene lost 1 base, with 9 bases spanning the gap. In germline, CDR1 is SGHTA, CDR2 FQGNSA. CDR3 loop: CASKLTGTDTQYF. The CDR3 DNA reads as TGTGCCAGCAAACTTACTGGCACAGATACGCAGTATTTT.

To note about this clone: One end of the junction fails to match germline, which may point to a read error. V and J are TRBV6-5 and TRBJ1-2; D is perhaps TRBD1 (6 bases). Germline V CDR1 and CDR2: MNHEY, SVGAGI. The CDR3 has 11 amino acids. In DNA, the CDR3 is TGCGTAGTTGCAGGGGACTATGGCTACACCTTC. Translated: CVVAGDYGYTF.

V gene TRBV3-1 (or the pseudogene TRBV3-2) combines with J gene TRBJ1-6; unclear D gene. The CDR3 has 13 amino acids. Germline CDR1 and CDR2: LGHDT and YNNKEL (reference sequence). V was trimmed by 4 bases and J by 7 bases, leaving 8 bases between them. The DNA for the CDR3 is TGTGCCAGCAGCCCGCTAGTCAATTCACCCCTCCACTTT. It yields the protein CASSPLVNSPLHF.